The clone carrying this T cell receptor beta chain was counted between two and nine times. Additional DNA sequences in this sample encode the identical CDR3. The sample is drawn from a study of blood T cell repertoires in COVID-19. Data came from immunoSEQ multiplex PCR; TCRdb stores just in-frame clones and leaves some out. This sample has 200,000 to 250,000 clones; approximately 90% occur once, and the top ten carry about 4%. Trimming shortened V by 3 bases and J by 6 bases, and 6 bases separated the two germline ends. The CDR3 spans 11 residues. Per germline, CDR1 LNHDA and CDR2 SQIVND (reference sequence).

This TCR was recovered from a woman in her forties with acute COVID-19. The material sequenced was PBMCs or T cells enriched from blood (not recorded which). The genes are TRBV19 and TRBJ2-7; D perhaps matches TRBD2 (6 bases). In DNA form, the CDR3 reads TGTGCCAGTAGTATGCGGGGCGAGCAGTACTTC. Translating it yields CASSMRGEQYF.